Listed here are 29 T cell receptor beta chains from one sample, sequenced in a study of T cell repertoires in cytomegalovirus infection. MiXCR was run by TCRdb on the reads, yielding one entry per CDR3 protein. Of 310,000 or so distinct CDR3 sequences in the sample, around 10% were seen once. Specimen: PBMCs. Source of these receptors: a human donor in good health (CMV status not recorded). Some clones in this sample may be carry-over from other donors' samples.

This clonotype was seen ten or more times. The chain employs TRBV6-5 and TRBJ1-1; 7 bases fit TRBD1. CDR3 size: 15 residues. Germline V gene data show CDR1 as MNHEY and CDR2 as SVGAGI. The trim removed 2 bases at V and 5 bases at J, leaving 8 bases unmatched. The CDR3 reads CASSYPGQAGTEAFF. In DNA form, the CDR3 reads TGTGCCAGCAGTTACCCTGGACAGGCAGGAACTGAAGCTTTCTTT.

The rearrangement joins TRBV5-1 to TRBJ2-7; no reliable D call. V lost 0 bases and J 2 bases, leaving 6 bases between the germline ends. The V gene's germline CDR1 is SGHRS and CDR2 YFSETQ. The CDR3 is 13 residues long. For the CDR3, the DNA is TGCGCCAGCAGCTTGGATACTACCTACGAGCAGTACTTC. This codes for CASSLDTTYEQYF.

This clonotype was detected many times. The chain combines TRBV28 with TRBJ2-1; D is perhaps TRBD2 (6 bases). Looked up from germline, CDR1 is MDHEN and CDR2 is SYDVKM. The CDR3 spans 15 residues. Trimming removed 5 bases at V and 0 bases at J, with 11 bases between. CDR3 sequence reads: CASSNSGYSYNEQFF. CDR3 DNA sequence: TGTGCCAGCAGTAATAGCGGATACTCCTACAATGAGCAGTTCTTC.

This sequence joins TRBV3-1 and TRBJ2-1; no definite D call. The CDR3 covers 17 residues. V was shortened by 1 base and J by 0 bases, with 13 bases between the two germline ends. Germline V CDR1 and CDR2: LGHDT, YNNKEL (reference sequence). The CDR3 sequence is CASSQVPPGPSYNEQFF. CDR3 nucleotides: TGTGCCAGCAGCCAAGTTCCGCCAGGCCCCTCCTACAATGAGCAGTTCTTC.

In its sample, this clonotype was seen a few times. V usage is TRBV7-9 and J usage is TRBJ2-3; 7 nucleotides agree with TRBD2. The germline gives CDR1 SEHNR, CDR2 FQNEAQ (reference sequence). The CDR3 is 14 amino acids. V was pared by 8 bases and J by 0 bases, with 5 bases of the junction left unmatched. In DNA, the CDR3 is TGTGCCAGCGGGGGGGAAAGAAGCACAGATACGCAGTATTTT. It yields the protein CASGGERSTDTQYF.

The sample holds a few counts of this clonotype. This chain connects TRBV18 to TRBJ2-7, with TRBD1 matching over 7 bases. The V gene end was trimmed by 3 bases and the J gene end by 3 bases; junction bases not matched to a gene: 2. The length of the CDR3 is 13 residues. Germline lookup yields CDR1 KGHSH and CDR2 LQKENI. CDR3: CASSPDRVYEQYF. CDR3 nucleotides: TGTGCCAGCTCACCTGACAGGGTCTACGAGCAGTACTTC.

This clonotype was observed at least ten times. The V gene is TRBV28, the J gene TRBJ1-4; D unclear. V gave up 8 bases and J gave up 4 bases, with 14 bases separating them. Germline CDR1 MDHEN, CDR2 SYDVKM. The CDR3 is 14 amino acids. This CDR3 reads CASGRPAYNEKLFF. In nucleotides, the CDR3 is TGTGCCAGCGGCCGGCCAGCTTATAATGAAAAACTGTTTTTT. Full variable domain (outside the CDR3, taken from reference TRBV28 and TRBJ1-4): DVKVTQSSRYLVKRTGEKVFLECVQDMDHENMFWYRQDPGLGLRLIYFSYDVKMKEKGDIPEGYSVSREKKERFSLILESASTNQTSMYLCASGRPAYNEKLFFGSGTQLSVL.

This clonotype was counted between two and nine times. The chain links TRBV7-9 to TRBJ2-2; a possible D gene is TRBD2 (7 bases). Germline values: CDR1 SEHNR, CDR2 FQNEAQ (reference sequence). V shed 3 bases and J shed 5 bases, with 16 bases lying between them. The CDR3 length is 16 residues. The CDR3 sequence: CASSLSQGRGTGELFF. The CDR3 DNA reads TGTGCCAGCAGCTTGTCCCAGGGGCGGGGGACCGGGGAGCTGTTTTTT.

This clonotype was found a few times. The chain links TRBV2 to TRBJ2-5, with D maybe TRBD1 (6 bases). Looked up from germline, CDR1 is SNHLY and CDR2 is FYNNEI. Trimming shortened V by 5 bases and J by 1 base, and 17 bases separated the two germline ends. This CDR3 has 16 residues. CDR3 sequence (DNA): TGTGCCAGCAGTCTCTGGGCCCTAGGGGGCCAAGAGACCCAGTACTTC. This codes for CASSLWALGGQETQYF.

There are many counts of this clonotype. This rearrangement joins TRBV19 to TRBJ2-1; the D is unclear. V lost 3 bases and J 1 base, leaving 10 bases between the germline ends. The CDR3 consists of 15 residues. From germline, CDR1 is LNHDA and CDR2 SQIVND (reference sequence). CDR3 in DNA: TGTGCCAGTAGTATGAGCGCCCAGTCCTACAATGAGCAGTTCTTC. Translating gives CASSMSAQSYNEQFF.

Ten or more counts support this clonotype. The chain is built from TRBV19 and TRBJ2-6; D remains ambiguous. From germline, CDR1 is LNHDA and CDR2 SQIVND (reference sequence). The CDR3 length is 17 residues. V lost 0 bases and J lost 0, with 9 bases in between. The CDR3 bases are TGTGCCAGTAGTATAGATCAATTGGCCTCTGGGGCCAACGTCCTGACTTTC. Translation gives CASSIDQLASGANVLTF.

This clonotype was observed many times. As DNA, the CDR3 is TGCAGCGTATTCGTGGGCAGGGGCCACGAGCAGTACTTC. Residues: CSVFVGRGHEQYF. The genes are TRBV29-1 and TRBJ2-7; D might be TRBD1 (6 bases). From germline, CDR1 is SQVTM and CDR2 ANQGSEA. V was clipped by 6 bases and J by 5 bases, with 17 bases between them. There are 13 residues in the CDR3.

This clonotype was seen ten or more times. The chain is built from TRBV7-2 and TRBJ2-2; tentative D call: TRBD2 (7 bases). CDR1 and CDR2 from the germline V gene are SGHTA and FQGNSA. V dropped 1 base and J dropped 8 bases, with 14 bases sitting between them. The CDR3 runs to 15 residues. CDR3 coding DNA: TGTGCCAGCAGCTTAGGGTTCGGGGGGCAGGGGGAGCTGTTTTTT. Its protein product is CASSLGFGGQGELFF.

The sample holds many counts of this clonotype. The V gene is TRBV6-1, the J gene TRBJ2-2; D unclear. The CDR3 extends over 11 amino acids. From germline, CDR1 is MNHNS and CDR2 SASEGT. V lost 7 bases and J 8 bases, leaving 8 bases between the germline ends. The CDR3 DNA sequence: TGTGCCAGCACCCACGGGGGGGAGCTGTTTTTT. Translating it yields CASTHGGELFF.

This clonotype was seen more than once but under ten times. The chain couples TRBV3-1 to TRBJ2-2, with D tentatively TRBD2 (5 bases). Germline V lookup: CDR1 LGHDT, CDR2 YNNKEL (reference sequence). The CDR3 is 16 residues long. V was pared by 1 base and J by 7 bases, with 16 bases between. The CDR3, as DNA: TGTGCCAGCAGCCAAGCTTATCTTACTAGAGGCGGGGAGCTGTTTTTT. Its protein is CASSQAYLTRGGELFF. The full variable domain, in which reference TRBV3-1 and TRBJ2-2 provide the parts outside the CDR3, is DTAVSQTPKYLVTQMGNDKSIKCEQNLGHDTMYWYKQDSKKFLKIMFSYNNKELIINETVPNRFSPKSPDKAHLNLHINSLELGDSAVYFCASSQAYLTRGGELFFGEGSRLTVL.

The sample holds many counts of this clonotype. DNA of the CDR3: TGTGCCAGCAGTAGATCCGGGACAGCTCTCAATCAGCCCCAGCATTTT. Its protein is CASSRSGTALNQPQHF. The rearrangement uses TRBV28 and TRBJ1-5; 7 bases fit TRBD1. Germline V gene lookup returns CDR1 MDHEN and CDR2 SYDVKM. The CDR3 runs 16 residues. J was trimmed by 3 bases and V by 5 bases; bases with no gene match: 10.

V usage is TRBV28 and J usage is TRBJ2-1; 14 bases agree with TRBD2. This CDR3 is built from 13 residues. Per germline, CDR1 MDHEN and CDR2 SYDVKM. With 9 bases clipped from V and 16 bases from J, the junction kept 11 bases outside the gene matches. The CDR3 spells CASYPGLAGVSFF. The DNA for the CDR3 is TGTGCCAGTTATCCGGGACTAGCGGGGGTTTCATTCTTC.

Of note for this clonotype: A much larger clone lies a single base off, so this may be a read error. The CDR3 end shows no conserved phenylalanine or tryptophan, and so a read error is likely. CDR3 DNA: TGTGCCATCAGTGCAGCGAACACCGGGGAGCTGTTTTAT. Its protein is CAISAANTGELFY. The rearrangement uses TRBV10-3 and TRBJ2-2; D remains ambiguous. The V gene's germline CDR1 is ENHRY and CDR2 SYGVKD. The CDR3 is made up of 13 amino acids. The V end lost 4 bases, the J end lost 0 bases, and 3 bases lay between the germline ends.

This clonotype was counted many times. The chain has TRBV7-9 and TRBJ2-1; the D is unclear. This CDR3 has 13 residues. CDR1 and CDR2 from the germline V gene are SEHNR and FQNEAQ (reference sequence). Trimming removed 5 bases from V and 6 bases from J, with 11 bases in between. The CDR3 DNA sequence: TGTGCCAGCAGCCCAGACACCTTCAATGAGCAGTTCTTC. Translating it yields CASSPDTFNEQFF.

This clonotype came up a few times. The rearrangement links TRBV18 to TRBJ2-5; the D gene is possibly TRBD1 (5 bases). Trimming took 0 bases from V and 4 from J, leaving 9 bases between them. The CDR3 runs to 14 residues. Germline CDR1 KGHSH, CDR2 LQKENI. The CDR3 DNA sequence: TGTGCCAGCTCACCACCGGGGCAGTCAGAGACCCAGTACTTC. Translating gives CASSPPGQSETQYF.

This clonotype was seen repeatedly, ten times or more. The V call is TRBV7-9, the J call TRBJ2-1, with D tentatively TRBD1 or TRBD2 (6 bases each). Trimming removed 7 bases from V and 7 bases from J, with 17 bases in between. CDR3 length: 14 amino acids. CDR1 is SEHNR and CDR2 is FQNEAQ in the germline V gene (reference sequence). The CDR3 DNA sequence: TGTGCCAGCACCGTGGGGGGCCTTGAGAATGAGCAGTTCTTC. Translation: CASTVGGLENEQFF.

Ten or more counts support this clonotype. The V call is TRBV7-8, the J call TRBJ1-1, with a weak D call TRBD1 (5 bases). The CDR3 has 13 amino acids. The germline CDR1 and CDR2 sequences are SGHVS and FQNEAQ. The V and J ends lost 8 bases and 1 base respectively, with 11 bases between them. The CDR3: CASHLDRNTEAFF. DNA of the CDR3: TGTGCCAGCCACTTAGACAGGAACACTGAAGCTTTCTTT.

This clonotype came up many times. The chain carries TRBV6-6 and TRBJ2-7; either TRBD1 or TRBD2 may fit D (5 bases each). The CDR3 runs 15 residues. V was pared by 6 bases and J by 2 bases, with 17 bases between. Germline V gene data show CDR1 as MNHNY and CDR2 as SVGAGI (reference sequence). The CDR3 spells CASRGTERLTYEQYV. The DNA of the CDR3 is TGTGCCAGCAGGGGGACGGAGAGGCTAACCTACGAGCAGTACGTC.

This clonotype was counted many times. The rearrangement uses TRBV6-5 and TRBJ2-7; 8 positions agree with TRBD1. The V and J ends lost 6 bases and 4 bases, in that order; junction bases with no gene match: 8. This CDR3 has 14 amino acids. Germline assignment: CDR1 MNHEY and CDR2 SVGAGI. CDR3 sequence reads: CASSGQGGWYEQYF. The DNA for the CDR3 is TGTGCCAGCAGCGGACAGGGTGGATGGTACGAGCAGTACTTC.

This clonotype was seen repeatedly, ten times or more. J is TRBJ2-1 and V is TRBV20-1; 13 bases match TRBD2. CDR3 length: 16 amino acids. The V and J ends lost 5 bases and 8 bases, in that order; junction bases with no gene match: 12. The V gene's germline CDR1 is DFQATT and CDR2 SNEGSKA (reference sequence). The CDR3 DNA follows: TGCAGTGCTTCCTTACTAGCGGGGGGGCCTCGAGATGAGCAGTTCTTC. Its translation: CSASLLAGGPRDEQFF.

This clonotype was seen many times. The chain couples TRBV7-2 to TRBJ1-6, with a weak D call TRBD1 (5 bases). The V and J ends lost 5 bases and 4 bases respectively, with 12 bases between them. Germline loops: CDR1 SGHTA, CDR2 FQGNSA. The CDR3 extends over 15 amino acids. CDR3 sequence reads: CASSPSRQYNSPLHF. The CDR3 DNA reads TGTGCCAGCAGCCCAAGCCGACAGTATAATTCACCCCTCCACTTT. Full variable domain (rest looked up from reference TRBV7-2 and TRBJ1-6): GAGVSQSPSNKVTEKGKDVELRCDPISGHTALYWYRQSLGQGLEFLIYFQGNSAPDKSGLPSDRFSAERTGGSVSTLTIQRTQQEDSAVYLCASSPSRQYNSPLHFGNGTRLTVT.

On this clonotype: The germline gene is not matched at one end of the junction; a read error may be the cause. CDR3 residues: CVSSYWDRGGDTQYF. In DNA form, the CDR3 reads TGTGTCAGCAGTTACTGGGACAGGGGTGGAGATACGCAGTATTTT. The chain couples TRBV6-2 or TRBV6-3 to TRBJ2-3; 10 nucleotides align to TRBD1. The CDR3 extends over 15 amino acids. The germline V gene has CDR1 MNHEY and CDR2 SVGEGT.

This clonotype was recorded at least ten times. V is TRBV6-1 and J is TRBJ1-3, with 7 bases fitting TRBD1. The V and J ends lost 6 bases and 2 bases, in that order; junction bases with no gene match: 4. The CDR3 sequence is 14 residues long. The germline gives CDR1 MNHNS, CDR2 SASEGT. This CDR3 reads CASRIDRAGNTIYF. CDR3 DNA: TGTGCCAGCAGGATCGACAGGGCTGGAAACACCATATATTTT.

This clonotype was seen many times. In DNA form, the CDR3 reads TGTGCCAGCAGTGAAGGGCGGAGCCCAGCGGCCCAGCATTTT. It yields the protein CASSEGRSPAAQHF. The chain combines TRBV6-1 with TRBJ1-5; D ambiguous. The V and J ends lost 1 base and 11 bases respectively, with 15 bases between them. This CDR3 is built from 14 residues. The germline V gene encodes CDR1 MNHNS and CDR2 SASEGT.